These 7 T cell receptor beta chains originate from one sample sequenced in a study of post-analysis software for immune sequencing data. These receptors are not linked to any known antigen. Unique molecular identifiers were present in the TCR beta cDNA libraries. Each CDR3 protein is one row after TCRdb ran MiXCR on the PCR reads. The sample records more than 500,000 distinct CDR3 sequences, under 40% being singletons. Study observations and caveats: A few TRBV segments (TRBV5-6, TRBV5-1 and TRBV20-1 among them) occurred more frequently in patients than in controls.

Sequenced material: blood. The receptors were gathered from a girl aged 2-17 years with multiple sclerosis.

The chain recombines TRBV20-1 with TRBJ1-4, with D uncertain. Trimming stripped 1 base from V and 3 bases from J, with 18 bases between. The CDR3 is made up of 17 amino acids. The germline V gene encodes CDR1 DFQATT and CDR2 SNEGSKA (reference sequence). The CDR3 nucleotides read TGCAGTGCTAGAGGCTACGAGGGCGGTATGGCTAATGAAAAACTGTTTTTT. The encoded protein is CSARGYEGGMANEKLFF.

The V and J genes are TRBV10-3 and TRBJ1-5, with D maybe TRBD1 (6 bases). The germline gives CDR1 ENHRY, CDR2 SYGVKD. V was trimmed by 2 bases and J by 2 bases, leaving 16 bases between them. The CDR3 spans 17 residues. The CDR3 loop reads CAISEGQGMVGNQPQHF. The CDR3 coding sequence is TGTGCCATCAGTGAGGGGCAGGGGATGGTAGGCAATCAGCCCCAGCATTTT.

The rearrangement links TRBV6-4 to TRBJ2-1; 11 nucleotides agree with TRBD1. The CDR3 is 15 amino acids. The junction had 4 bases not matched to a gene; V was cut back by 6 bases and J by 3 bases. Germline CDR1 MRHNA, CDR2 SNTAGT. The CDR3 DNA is TGTGCCAGCAGCGGCGGGACAGGGGGCTACAATGAGCAGTTCTTC. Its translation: CASSGGTGGYNEQFF.

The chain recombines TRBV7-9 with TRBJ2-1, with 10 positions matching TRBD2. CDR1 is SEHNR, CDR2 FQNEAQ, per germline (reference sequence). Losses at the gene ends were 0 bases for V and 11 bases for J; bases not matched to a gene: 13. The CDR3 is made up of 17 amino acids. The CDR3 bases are TGTGCCAGCAGCTTAGCGTTGGAGCGGGGGGGAGCAGGGAAGCAGTTCTTC. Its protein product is CASSLALERGGAGKQFF.

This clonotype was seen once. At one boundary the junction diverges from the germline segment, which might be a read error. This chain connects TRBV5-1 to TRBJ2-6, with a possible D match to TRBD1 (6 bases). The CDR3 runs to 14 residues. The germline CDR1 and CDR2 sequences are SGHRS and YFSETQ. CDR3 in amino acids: CASSPGAGANALTF. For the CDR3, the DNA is TGCGCCAGCAGCCCAGGGGCTGGGGCCAACGCCCTGACTTTC.

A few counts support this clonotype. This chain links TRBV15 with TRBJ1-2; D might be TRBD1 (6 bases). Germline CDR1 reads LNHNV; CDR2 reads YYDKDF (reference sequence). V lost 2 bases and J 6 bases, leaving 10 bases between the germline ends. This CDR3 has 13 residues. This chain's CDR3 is CATSRIGTNGYTF. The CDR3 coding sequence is TGTGCCACCAGCAGAATCGGGACAAATGGCTACACCTTC.

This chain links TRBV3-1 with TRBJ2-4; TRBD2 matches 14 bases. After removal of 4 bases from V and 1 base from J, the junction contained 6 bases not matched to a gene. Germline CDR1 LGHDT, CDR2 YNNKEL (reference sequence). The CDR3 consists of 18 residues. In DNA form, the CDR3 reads TGTGCCAGCAGCCGCTGGACTAGCGGGGGGATTGCCAAAAACATTCAGTACTTC. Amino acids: CASSRWTSGGIAKNIQYF.